This record covers a single T cell receptor beta chain. Its specific antigen is unknown. One base away there is no much larger clone; base qualities are not given. Libraries were constructed by the immunoSEQ multiplex PCR assay. DNA from the CD4+ T cells that had been cultured and isolated underwent TCR beta CDR3 sequencing. The original pipeline was this. The analysis removed non-productive TCR sequences, trimmed reads to the CDR3 region, and retained only CDR3s that were 7 or more amino acids long. Antigen-specific clonotypes were identified using the MANAFEST web app by comparison of expansion in peptide wells against reference cultures. To count as positive, a clone had to show expansion at FDR<0.05 compared with the reference and with all other wells, an odds ratio above 5, and a frequency above 0.1% in two replicate wells. Cross-reactive clonotypes were defined as significantly expanded in SARS-CoV-2 spike wells and in at least one common cold coronavirus spike condition. Levenshtein distance calculated with the stringdist R package was used to assess CDR3 similarity, and unrooted trees were constructed with ape in R 3.6.1. TCRdb obtained this table from immuneACCESS and retained in-frame rearrangements with V and J assigned. These tables miss some clones; where compared with another copy, unresolved V genes account for less than half of the shortfall, and the remainder is unexplained. D and trimming come from the DNA, and the V and J calls and clone size come from that table. Across this sample there are 50,000 to 65,000 clones, with roughly three quarters seen only once. Jointly, the top ten make up approximately 6% of the sample.

The data are from a study of vaccination effects on CD4 cells after COVID-19 (dated by TCRdb to between 2021 and 2023). Study-wide context: Two doses of either the BNT162b2 or the mRNA-1273 mRNA SARS-CoV-2 vaccine were administered to participants. The study compared SARS-CoV-2 spike-specific CD4+ TCR repertoires before and after mRNA vaccination in COVID-19 convalescent patients and infection-naive vaccine recipients. The full study included roughly 11 COVID-19 convalescent patients and several SARS-CoV-2-naive healthy vaccine recipients. The Oncomine TCR Beta short-read assay on an Illumina iSeq 100 was used to sequence cultures from other donors in the study. Summary of the overall study and its limitations: The study was limited by a small number of convalescent patients and lacked early post-infection timepoints. Clones induced by infection and clones induced by vaccination both contracted markedly at late timepoints after vaccination, which fits with T cell responses waning over time. In healthy vaccine recipients, vaccine-induced clones were almost all SARS-CoV-2 mono-reactive, with only 1 of 255 cross-reactive with common cold coronaviruses.

Reading the germline V gene (reference sequence) gives CDR1 SGHNT and CDR2 YYREEE. Relative to germline, V is missing 3 bases and J is missing 5 bases, with 9 bases of the junction outside any gene match. Its CDR3 holds 18 amino acids, cysteine through phenylalanine. Here the CDR3 DNA is all that survives: 54 bases in frame from base 1. The ViraFEST assay stimulated PBMC with viral peptide pools and then used TCR sequencing to identify antigen-specific CD4+ T cell clonotypes by expansion. After less than 13 days of culture, CD4+ T cells were isolated with the EasySep CD4+ T cell isolation kit. None of the healthy vaccine recipients had a prior SARS-CoV-2 infection, which was confirmed by nucleocapsid antibody tests that came back negative both before and after vaccination. Some 2 million PBMC per well were cultured in IMDM with 5% human AB serum, 9 to 10 IU/ml IL-2 and gentamicin, plus 10 ug/ml peptides. On days 3 and 7, half of the culture medium was replaced with fresh IL-2-containing medium. Each peptide stimulation condition was cultured in triplicate wells unless otherwise noted. Using Ficoll-Paque Plus gradient centrifugation, PBMC were separated from whole blood and then either used fresh or cryopreserved at -140C. The spike proteins of SARS-CoV-2 and of the common cold coronaviruses HCoV-NL63, HCoV-OC43 and HCoV-229E were spanned by overlapping peptide pools. Genomic DNA was extracted from cultured CD4+ T cells with the QIAamp micro DNA kit.

The sample consisted of CD4+ T cells from PBMCs cultured with HCoV-OC43 spike peptides, taken before COVID-19 vaccination. The sample's cell subset or site label, decoded: HCoV-OC43 spike overlapping peptide pool stimulation. This clonotype was sampled from a human donor who received a COVID-19 vaccine. Recombination linked TRBV5-4 to TRBJ2-2; 14 central bases correspond to TRBD2. The nucleotide sequence is given as TGTGCCAGCAGCTCGATGACTAGCGGGGGGGCAGGGACCGGGGAGCTGTTTTTT. Translated, it gives CASSSMTSGGAGTGELFF.